These 19 T cell receptor beta chains share one sample of origin, sequenced in a study of blood T cell repertoires in COVID-19. The repertoire was sequenced with immunoSEQ multiplex PCR; TCRdb's copy has only in-frame clones and lacks some. Of roughly 240,000 clones in the sample, around 88% are singletons; the top ten hold over 5.5%. The specimen was peripheral blood. Receptor source: a woman aged 80 or over with COVID-19, enrolled during active disease.

This sequence joins TRBV3-1 (or the pseudogene TRBV3-2) and TRBJ2-1; 9 bases are shared with TRBD2. J was trimmed by 4 bases and V by 1 base; bases with no gene match: 14. The CDR3 is 19 residues long. From germline, CDR1 is LGHDT and CDR2 YNNKEL (reference sequence). The chain's CDR3 is CASSQGGPSGGYYYNEQFF. Here the CDR3 DNA reads TGTGCCAGCAGCCAAGGAGGGCCAAGCGGGGGGTACTATTACAATGAGCAGTTCTTC.

The rearrangement links TRBV5-1 to TRBJ1-3; no firm D call. V lost 4 bases and J lost 3, with 14 bases in between. Germline assignment: CDR1 SGHRS and CDR2 YFSETQ. This CDR3 has 15 amino acids. CDR3 sequence reads: CASSLVSEFGNTIYF. The DNA of the CDR3 is TGCGCCAGCAGCCTGGTTTCCGAGTTTGGAAACACCATATATTTT.

J is TRBJ1-3 and V is TRBV7-9; 11 bases align to TRBD1. The germline CDR1 and CDR2 sequences are SEHNR and FQNEAQ (reference sequence). There are 16 residues in the CDR3. V shed 3 bases and J 2 bases; nucleotides not matched to a gene: 3. CDR3: CASSFSGQGAGNTIYF. The CDR3 DNA is TGTGCCAGCAGCTTCTCGGGACAGGGGGCTGGAAACACCATATATTTT.

The rearrangement uses TRBV5-6 and TRBJ2-2; D not resolved. Trimming removed 6 bases from V and 8 bases from J, with 8 bases in between. The CDR3 length is 11 residues. The V gene's germline CDR1 is SGHDT and CDR2 YYEEEE. The CDR3 DNA reads TGTGCCAGCACTCGTCTAGGGGAGCTGTTTTTT. It specifies CASTRLGELFF.

V gene TRBV5-1 combines with J gene TRBJ2-1, with 10 bases identical to TRBD2. V lost 5 bases and J lost 4; bases outside the gene matches: 9. Germline CDR1 and CDR2: SGHRS and YFSETQ. The CDR3 is made up of 16 amino acids. The CDR3 DNA reads TGCGCCAGCAGGGACCCGACTAGCGGGCTTTACAATGAGCAGTTCTTC. Translated: CASRDPTSGLYNEQFF.

The genes are TRBV30 and TRBJ1-5, with 10 nucleotides matching TRBD1. The germline CDR1 and CDR2 sequences are GTSNPN and SVGIG (reference sequence). The CDR3 has 15 amino acids. J gave up 3 bases and V 4 bases, and 6 bases lay outside the gene matches. The CDR3 bases are TGTGCCTGGAACCCGGGACAGGGGAACAATCAGCCCCAGCATTTT. Encoded protein: CAWNPGQGNNQPQHF.

CDR3 in DNA: TGCGCCAGCAGAAGGGGTTCGAACACTGAAGCTTTCTTT. Its protein product is CASRRGSNTEAFF. This chain uses TRBV4-1 with TRBJ1-1; possible D gene TRBD1, 5 bases. CDR3 length equals 13 residues. Trimming removed 6 bases at V and 1 base at J, with 9 bases between. CDR1 MGHRA and CDR2 YSYEKL come from the germline V gene.

The CDR3 loop reads CATSDHVRGGLTDTQYF. In DNA form, the CDR3 reads TGTGCCACCAGTGATCATGTTCGGGGGGGACTCACAGATACGCAGTATTTT. This chain uses TRBV24-1 with TRBJ2-3; 8 positions agree with TRBD2. V trimming: 3 bases; J trimming: 2 bases; junction bases outside the gene matches: 9. CDR3 length: 17 residues. The V gene's germline CDR1 is KGHDR and CDR2 SFDVKD.

This rearrangement joins TRBV28 to TRBJ2-3; 9 bases map to TRBD1. J was trimmed by 3 bases and V by 6 bases; bases with no gene match: 10. The CDR3 covers 16 residues. Per the germline V gene, CDR1 is MDHEN and CDR2 is SYDVKM. The CDR3: CASSGAGQGRTDTQYF. The CDR3 region has the DNA TGTGCCAGCAGCGGAGCTGGACAGGGGAGGACAGATACGCAGTATTTT.

The V and J genes are TRBV7-9 and TRBJ1-3; TRBD1 matches at 7 bases. This CDR3 is built from 15 residues. V lost 5 bases, J lost 3 bases, and 7 bases stayed unmatched. CDR1 SEHNR and CDR2 FQNEAQ come from the germline V gene (reference sequence). The CDR3 spells CASSNLQGSGNTIYF. The CDR3 nucleotides read TGTGCCAGCAGCAATTTACAGGGGAGTGGAAACACCATATATTTT.

The rearrangement links TRBV7-9 to TRBJ1-4, with 7 bases that match TRBD1. After removal of 6 bases from V and 2 bases from J, the junction contained 6 bases not matched to a gene. Germline V lookup: CDR1 SEHNR, CDR2 FQNEAQ (reference sequence). The CDR3 totals 15 residues. CDR3 sequence (DNA): TGTGCCAGCAGTTTTCTGACAGGGACTAATGAAAAACTGTTTTTT. It encodes CASSFLTGTNEKLFF.

The chain employs TRBV7-2 and TRBJ1-1; TRBD1 is a possible D gene (5 bases). V was shortened by 5 bases and J by 11 bases, with 15 bases between the two germline ends. CDR1 and CDR2 from the germline V gene are SGHTA and FQGNSA. CDR3 length equals 12 residues. CDR3: CASSRGTALAFF. The CDR3, as DNA: TGTGCCAGCAGCCGGGGGACCGCTCTTGCTTTCTTT. Together with reference TRBV7-2 and TRBJ1-1, the CDR3 gives the full variable domain: GAGVSQSPSNKVTEKGKDVELRCDPISGHTALYWYRQSLGQGLEFLIYFQGNSAPDKSGLPSDRFSAERTGGSVSTLTIQRTQQEDSAVYLCASSRGTALAFFGQGTRLTVV.

CDR3 nucleotides: TGTGCCAGCTCATATACGGCAGTCGGGTCTACCGGGGAGCTGTTTTTT. This codes for CASSYTAVGSTGELFF. The chain has TRBV18 and TRBJ2-2; the D is unclear. Trimming removed 5 bases from V and 5 bases from J, with 18 bases in between. Germline CDR1 reads KGHSH; CDR2 reads LQKENI. The CDR3 length is 16 residues.

The rearrangement links TRBV4-2 to TRBJ2-5; tentatively, D is TRBD2 (6 bases). Germline CDR1 is LGHNA and CDR2 is YNFKEQ. V lost 1 base and J 1 base, leaving 16 bases between the germline ends. The CDR3 spans 17 residues. CDR3 residues: CASSQVGFGRGQETQYF. The DNA for the CDR3 is TGTGCCAGCAGCCAAGTCGGTTTCGGGCGGGGCCAAGAGACCCAGTACTTC.

The chain employs TRBV18 and TRBJ1-2; 10 bases match TRBD1. The CDR3 is 14 amino acids. CDR1 and CDR2 from the germline V gene are KGHSH and LQKENI. The ends lost 2 bases at V and 8 bases at J; junction bases unmatched: 5. Here the CDR3 DNA reads TGTGCCAGCTCACCAGGACAGGGGGTTCGCGGCTACACCTTC. Encoded protein: CASSPGQGVRGYTF.

This chain's CDR3 is CASSDVGESHYGYTF. The CDR3 DNA reads TGTGCCAGCAGTGATGTGGGCGAGTCCCACTATGGCTACACCTTC. The chain is built from TRBV6-1 and TRBJ1-2; no firm D call. The CDR3 totals 15 residues. Trimming took 3 bases from V and 3 from J, leaving 14 bases between them. CDR1 and CDR2 from the germline V gene are MNHNS and SASEGT.

The chain joins TRBV28 to TRBJ2-1; 14 bases are a match to TRBD2. Germline values: CDR1 MDHEN, CDR2 SYDVKM. CDR3 size: 15 residues. Trimming at V came to 6 bases and at J to 8 bases, leaving 6 bases not matched to a gene. For the CDR3, the DNA is TGTGCCAGCAGCGTGACTAGCGGGGGGGCCGATGAGCAGTTCTTC. Protein sequence: CASSVTSGGADEQFF.

V and J are TRBV2 and TRBJ2-3; 9 nucleotides match TRBD2. The germline V gene has CDR1 SNHLY and CDR2 FYNNEI. J was trimmed by 5 bases and V by 6 bases; bases with no gene match: 6. The CDR3 extends over 14 amino acids. CDR3 sequence (DNA): TGTGCCAGCAGCGGGACTAGCATAGAAGATACGCAGTATTTT. Residues: CASSGTSIEDTQYF. Supplemented by reference TRBV2 and TRBJ2-3, the full variable domain reads EPEVTQTPSHQVTQMGQEVILRCVPISNHLYFYWYRQILGQKVEFLVSFYNNEISEKSEIFDDQFSVERPDGSNFTLKIRSTKLEDSAMYFCASSGTSIEDTQYFGPGTRLTVL.

The V call is TRBV25-1, the J call TRBJ1-2, with D tentatively TRBD1 (6 bases). V lost 8 bases and J lost 6, with 13 bases in between. The CDR3 has 12 residues. Germline CDR1 reads MGHDK; CDR2 reads SYGVNS. The CDR3 here is CASRRGADGYTF. The CDR3, as DNA: TGTGCCAGCCGGCGGGGGGCGGATGGCTACACCTTC.